This T cell receptor (beta chain) was profiled in a study of T cells after yellow fever vaccination. This CDR3 contains 15 residues. The V end was cut by 4 bases, the J end by 1 base, with 13 bases between. Germline assignment: CDR1 MNHEY and CDR2 SVGAGI. As TCR cDNA was made by 5'RACE template switching, a universal primer site and UMIs were added. MiXCR, run by TCRdb on the 5' RACE reads, gives a single entry per CDR3 protein. This table has about 150,000 distinct CDR3 sequences, roughly 6.7% appearing once. The TCR sequence derives from a young man who received the YFV17D yellow fever vaccine. The sample in question was CD4+ T cells sorted from PBMCs, obtained 10 days after the yellow fever booster vaccination. V gene TRBV6-5 combines with J gene TRBJ2-5, with D possibly matching TRBD2 (6 bases). In DNA form, the CDR3 reads TGTGCCAGCAGTTCCCCGGAGGAGGGCCAAGAGACCCAGTACTTC. Translating it yields CASSSPEEGQETQYF.